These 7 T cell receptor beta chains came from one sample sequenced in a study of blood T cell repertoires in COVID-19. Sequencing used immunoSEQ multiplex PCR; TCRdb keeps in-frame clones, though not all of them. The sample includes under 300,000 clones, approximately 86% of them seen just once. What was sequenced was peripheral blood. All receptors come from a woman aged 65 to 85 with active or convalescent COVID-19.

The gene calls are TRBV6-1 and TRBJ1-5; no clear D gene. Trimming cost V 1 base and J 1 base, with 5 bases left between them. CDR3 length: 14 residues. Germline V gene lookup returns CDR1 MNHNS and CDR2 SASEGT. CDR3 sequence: CASSEGLSNQPQHF. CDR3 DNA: TGTGCCAGCAGTGAAGGTCTGAGCAATCAGCCCCAGCATTTT.

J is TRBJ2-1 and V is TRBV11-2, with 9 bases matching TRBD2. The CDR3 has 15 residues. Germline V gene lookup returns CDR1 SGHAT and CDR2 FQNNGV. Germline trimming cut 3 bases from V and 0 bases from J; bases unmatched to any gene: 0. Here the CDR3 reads CASSFSGGSYNEQFF. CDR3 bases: TGTGCCAGCAGCTTTAGCGGGGGCTCCTACAATGAGCAGTTCTTC.

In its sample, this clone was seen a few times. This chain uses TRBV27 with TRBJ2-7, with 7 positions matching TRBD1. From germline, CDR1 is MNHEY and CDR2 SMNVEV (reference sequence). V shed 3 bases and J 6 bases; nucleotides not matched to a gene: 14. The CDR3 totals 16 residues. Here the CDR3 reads CASSFGIVGTASEQYF. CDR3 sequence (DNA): TGTGCCAGCAGTTTCGGTATCGTCGGGACAGCAAGCGAGCAGTACTTC.

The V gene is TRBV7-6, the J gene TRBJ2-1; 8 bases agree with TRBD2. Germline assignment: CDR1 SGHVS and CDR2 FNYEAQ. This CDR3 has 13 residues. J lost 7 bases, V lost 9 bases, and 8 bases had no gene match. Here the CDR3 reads CASMSGGANEQFF. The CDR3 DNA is TGTGCCAGTATGTCGGGGGGGGCAAATGAGCAGTTCTTC. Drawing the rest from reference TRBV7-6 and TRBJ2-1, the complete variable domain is GAGVSQSPRYKVTKRGQDVALRCDPISGHVSLYWYRQALGQGPEFLTYFNYEAQQDKSGLPNDRFSAERPEGSISTLTIQRTEQRDSAMYRCASMSGGANEQFFGPGTRLTVL.

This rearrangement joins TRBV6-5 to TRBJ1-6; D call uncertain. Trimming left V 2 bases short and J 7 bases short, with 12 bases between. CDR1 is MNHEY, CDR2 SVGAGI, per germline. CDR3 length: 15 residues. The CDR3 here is CASSYQLGQNSPLHF. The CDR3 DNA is TGTGCCAGCAGTTACCAGTTGGGCCAAAATTCACCCCTCCACTTT.

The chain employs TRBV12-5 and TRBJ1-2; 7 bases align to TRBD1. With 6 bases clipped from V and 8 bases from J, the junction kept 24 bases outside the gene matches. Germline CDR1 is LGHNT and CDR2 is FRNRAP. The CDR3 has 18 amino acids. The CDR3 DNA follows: TGTGCTAGTGGGCGAGGAACACTGGGACAGACCTTTCTCGGGGGCTACACCTTC. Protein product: CASGRGTLGQTFLGGYTF.

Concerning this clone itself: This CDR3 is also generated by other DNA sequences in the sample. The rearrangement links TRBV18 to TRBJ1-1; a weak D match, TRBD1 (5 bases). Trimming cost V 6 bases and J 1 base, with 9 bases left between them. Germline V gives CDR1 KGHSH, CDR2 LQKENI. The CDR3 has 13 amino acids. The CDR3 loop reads CASSPGGNTEAFF. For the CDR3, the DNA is TGTGCCAGCTCCCCCGGGGGGAACACTGAAGCTTTCTTT.